This TCR beta chain was recovered during a study of radiation and T cells in renal cell carcinoma. Study at large: Nephrectomy followed 15 Gy stereotactic body radiation by 4 weeks. Study results and caveats: No pretreatment tumor biopsies were available for baseline clonotypes. Top tumor clonotypes rose in blood 2 weeks post-radiation, then contracted.

The germline gives CDR1 MDHEN, CDR2 SYDVKM. CDR3 size: 22 residues. V was pared by 2 bases and J by 7 bases, with 30 bases of the junction left unmatched. The table came from immunoSEQ multiplex PCR; TCRdb's copy has only in-frame clones and leaves some out. In the table there are 100,000 to 150,000 clones, about four fifths of which are singletons. The time point was: blood 2 weeks post-SBRT. The treatment denotes: 15 Gy SBRT to primary tumor, nephrectomy 4 weeks later. The patient's renal cell carcinoma had clear cell pathology. In this sample, this clone turned up once. No antigen is known for it. The chain recombines TRBV28 with TRBJ2-7; 9 positions match TRBD1. The input for sequencing was blood, taken from a patient whose treatment included radiotherapy and nephrectomy. The clonotype was recovered from a man aged 45-65 years with renal cell carcinoma. The CDR3 reads CASSLRFGRVGTGQGGAQEQYF. The CDR3 nucleotides are TGTGCCAGCAGTTTAAGATTCGGGCGTGTCGGGACAGGGCAGGGCGGAGCCCAGGAGCAGTACTTC. The full variable domain, completed using reference TRBV28 and TRBJ2-7, is DVKVTQSSRYLVKRTGEKVFLECVQDMDHENMFWYRQDPGLGLRLIYFSYDVKMKEKGDIPEGYSVSREKKERFSLILESASTNQTSMYLCASSLRFGRVGTGQGGAQEQYFGPGTRLTVT.